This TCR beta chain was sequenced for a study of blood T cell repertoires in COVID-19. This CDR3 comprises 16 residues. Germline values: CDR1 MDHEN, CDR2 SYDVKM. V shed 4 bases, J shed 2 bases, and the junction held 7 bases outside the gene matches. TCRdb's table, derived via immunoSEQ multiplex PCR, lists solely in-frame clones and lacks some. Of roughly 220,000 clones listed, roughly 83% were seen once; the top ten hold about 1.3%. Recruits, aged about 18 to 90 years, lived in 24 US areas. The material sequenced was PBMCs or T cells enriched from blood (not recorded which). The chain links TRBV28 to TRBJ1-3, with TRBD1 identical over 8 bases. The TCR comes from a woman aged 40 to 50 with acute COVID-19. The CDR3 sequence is CASSSQGALAGNTIYF. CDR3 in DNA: TGTGCCAGCAGTTCCCAGGGGGCGCTGGCTGGAAACACCATATATTTT.